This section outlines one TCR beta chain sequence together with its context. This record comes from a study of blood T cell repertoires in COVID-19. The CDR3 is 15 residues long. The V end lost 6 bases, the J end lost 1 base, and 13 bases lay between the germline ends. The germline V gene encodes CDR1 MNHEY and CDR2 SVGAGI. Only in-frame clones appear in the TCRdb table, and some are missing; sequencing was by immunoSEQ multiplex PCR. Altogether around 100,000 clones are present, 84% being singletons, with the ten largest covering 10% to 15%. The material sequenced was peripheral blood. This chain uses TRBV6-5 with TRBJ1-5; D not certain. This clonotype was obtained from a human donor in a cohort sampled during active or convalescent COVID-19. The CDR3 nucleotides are TGTGCCAGCAGCCCGCCGGCGGGCAGCAATCAGCCCCAGCATTTT. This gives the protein CASSPPAGSNQPQHF.